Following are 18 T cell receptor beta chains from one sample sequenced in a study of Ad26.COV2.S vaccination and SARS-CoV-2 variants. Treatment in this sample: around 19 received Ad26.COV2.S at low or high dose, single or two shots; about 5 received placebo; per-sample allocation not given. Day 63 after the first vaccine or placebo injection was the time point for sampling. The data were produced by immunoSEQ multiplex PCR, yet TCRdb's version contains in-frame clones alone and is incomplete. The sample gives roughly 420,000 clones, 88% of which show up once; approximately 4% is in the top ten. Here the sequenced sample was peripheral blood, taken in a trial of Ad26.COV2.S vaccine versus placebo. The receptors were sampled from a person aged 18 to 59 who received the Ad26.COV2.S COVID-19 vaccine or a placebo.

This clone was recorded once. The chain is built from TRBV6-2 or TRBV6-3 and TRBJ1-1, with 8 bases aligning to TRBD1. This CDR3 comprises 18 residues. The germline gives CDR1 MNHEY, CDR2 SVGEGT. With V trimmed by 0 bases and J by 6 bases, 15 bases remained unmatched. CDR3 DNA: TGTGCCAGCAGTTACTCGTTCGGACAGGGAGTAAGGGAGTCTGAAGCTTTCTTT. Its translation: CASSYSFGQGVRESEAFF.

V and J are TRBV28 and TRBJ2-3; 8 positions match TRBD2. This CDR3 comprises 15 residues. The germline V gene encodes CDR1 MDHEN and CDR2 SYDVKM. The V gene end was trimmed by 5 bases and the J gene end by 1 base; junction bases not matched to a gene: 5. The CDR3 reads CASSRPSGRTDTQYF. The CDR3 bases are TGTGCCAGCAGTAGGCCTAGCGGGCGCACAGATACGCAGTATTTT.

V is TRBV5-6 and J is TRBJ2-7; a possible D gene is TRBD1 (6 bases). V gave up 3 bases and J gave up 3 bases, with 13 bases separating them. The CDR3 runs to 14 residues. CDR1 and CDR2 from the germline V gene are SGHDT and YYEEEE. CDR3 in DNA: TGTGCCAGCAGCTGGGGGCCGGGCAACTACGAGCAGTACTTC. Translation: CASSWGPGNYEQYF.

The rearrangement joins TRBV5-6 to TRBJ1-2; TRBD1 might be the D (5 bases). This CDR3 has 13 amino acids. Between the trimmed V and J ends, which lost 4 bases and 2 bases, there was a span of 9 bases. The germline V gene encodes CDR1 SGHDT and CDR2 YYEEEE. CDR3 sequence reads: CASSQGLNYGYTF. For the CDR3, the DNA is TGTGCCAGCAGCCAGGGACTAAACTATGGCTACACCTTC.

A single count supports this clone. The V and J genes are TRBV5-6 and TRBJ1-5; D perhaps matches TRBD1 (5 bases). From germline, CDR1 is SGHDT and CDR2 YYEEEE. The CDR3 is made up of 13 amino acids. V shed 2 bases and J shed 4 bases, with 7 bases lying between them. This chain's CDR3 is CASSLTGNQPQHF. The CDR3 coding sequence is TGTGCCAGCAGCTTAACAGGAAATCAGCCCCAGCATTTT.

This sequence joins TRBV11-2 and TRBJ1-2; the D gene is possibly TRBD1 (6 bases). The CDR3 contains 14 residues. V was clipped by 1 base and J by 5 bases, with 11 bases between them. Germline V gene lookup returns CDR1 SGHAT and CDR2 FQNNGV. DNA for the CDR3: TGTGCCAGCAGCTTAGCGGGGGCTAGGTATGGCTACACCTTC. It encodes CASSLAGARYGYTF.

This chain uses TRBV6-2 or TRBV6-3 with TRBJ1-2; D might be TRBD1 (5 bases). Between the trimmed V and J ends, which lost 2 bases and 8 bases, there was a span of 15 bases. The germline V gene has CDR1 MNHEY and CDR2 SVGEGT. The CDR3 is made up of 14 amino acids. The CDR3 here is CASSYGTEELGYTF. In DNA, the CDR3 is TGTGCCAGCAGTTACGGGACGGAAGAACTCGGCTACACCTTC.

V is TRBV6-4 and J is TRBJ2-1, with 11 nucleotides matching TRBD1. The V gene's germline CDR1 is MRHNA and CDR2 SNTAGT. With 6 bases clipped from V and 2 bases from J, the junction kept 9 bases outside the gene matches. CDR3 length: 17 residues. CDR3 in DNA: TGTGCCAGCAGCCTTACTTCGGGACAGGGGGCCTACAATGAGCAGTTCTTC. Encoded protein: CASSLTSGQGAYNEQFF.

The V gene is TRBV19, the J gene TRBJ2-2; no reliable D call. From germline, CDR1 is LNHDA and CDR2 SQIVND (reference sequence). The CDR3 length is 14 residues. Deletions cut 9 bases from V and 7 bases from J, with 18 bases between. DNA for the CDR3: TGTGCCAGCAAAACGCAAGACCCTAGCGGGGAGCTGTTTTTT. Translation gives CASKTQDPSGELFF.

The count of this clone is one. DNA of the CDR3: TGTGCCAGTAGTATAGAAATGAGGCCGAGGACCGGGGAGCTGTTTTTT. Residues: CASSIEMRPRTGELFF. The V and J genes are TRBV19 and TRBJ2-2, with no clear D. From germline, CDR1 is LNHDA and CDR2 SQIVND (reference sequence). Between the trimmed V and J ends, which lost 0 bases and 5 bases, there was a span of 13 bases. There are 16 residues in the CDR3.

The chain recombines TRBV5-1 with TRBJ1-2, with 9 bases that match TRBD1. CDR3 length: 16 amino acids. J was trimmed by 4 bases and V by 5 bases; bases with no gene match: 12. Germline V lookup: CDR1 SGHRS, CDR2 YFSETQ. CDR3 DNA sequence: TGCGCCAGCAGGGGGACAGGGCCCCTTGATGGCTATGGCTACACCTTC. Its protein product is CASRGTGPLDGYGYTF.

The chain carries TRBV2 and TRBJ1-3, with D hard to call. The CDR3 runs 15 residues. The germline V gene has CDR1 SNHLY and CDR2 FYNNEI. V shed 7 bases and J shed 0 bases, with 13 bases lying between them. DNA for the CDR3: TGTGCCAGCACTGGGAGAGACAACTCTGGAAACACCATATATTTT. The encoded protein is CASTGRDNSGNTIYF.

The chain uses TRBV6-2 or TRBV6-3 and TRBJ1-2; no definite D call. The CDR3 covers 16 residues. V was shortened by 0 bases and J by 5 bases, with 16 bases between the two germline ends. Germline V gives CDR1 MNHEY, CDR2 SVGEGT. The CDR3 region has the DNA TGTGCCAGCAGTTACTCGACCCGGGCAGAAGGTTATGGCTACACCTTC. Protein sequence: CASSYSTRAEGYGYTF.

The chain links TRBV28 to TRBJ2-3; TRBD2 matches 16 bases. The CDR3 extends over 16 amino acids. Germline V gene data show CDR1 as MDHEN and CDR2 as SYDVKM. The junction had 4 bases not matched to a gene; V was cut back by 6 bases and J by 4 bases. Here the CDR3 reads CASRPGTSGGADTQYF. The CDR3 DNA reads TGTGCCAGCAGACCCGGGACTAGCGGGGGGGCAGATACGCAGTATTTT.

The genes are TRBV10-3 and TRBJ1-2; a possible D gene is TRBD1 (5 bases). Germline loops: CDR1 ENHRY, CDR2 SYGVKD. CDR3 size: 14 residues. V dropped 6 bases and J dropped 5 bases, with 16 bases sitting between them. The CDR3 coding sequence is TGTGCCATCAGGCGGGGGACCGGAGCATATGGCTACACCTTC. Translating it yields CAIRRGTGAYGYTF.

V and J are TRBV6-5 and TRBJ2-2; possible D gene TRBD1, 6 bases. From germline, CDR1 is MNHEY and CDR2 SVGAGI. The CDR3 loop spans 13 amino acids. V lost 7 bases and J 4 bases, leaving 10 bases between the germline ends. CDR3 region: CASTQGGTGELFF. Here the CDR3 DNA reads TGTGCCAGCACACAGGGTGGCACCGGGGAGCTGTTTTTT.

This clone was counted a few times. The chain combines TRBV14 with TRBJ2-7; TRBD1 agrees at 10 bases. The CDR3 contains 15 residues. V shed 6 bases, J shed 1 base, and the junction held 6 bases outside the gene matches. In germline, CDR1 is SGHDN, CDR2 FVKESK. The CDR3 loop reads CASSSGQGVSYEQYF. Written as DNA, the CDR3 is TGTGCCAGCAGTTCTGGACAGGGGGTTTCCTACGAGCAGTACTTC.

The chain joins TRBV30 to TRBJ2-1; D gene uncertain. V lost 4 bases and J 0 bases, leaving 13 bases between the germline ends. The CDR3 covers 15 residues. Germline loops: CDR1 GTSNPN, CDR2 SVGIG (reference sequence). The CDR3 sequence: CAWTISRSSYNEQFF. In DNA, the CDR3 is TGTGCCTGGACCATTAGTCGGAGCTCCTACAATGAGCAGTTCTTC.